What follows are 28 T cell receptor beta chains derived from one specimen sequenced in a study of blood T cell repertoires in COVID-19. The data were produced by immunoSEQ multiplex PCR, yet TCRdb's version contains in-frame clones alone and is incomplete. The table has roughly 100,000 clones, 87% seen once; the top ten hold 5.2%. Sequences were obtained from peripheral blood. The receptors here all came from a woman in her forties or fifties with COVID-19, enrolled during active disease.

The V call is TRBV7-9, the J call TRBJ2-7, with D possibly TRBD1 on 6 matching bases. Germline-derived CDR1 and CDR2 are SEHNR and FQNEAQ (reference sequence). CDR3 length: 15 residues. V was cut by 0 bases and J by 1 base, with 10 bases left in between. The CDR3 nucleotides read TGTGCCAGCAGCTTAGCAGGACAGACTTCCTACGAGCAGTACTTC. It encodes CASSLAGQTSYEQYF.

This sequence joins TRBV11-3 and TRBJ2-7; weak D call: TRBD2 (5 bases). The CDR3 has 11 residues. CDR1 is SGHNT, CDR2 YENEEA, per germline. V lost 6 bases, J lost 4 bases, and 7 bases lay in between. The CDR3 here is CASRRRYEQYF. CDR3 nucleotide sequence: TGTGCCAGCAGGCGGAGGTACGAGCAGTACTTC.

V and J are TRBV19 and TRBJ2-5, with a weak D call TRBD1 (6 bases). CDR1 and CDR2 from the germline V gene are LNHDA and SQIVND (reference sequence). The germline V and J ends were trimmed by 9 bases and 1 base, with 12 bases remaining between them. The CDR3 contains 13 residues. CDR3 in amino acids: CARHSRGQETQYF. Here the CDR3 DNA reads TGTGCCAGACACTCCAGGGGCCAAGAGACCCAGTACTTC.

The rearrangement uses TRBV6-1 and TRBJ2-7; 7 bases match TRBD1. Per germline, CDR1 MNHNS and CDR2 SASEGT. The CDR3 length is 17 residues. V lost 4 bases, J lost 0 bases, and 12 bases stayed unmatched. CDR3 loop: CASSGPKDRFLSYEQYF. For the CDR3, the DNA is TGTGCCAGCAGTGGACCCAAGGACAGGTTCCTCTCCTACGAGCAGTACTTC.

The chain joins TRBV27 to TRBJ2-3, with TRBD2 matching 9 bases. This CDR3 region has 16 residues. V gave up 7 bases and J gave up 3 bases; unmatched junction bases: 11. CDR1 is MNHEY, CDR2 SMNVEV, per germline (reference sequence). CDR3 sequence reads: CASTTWGGGATDTQYF. As DNA, the CDR3 is TGTGCCAGCACCACGTGGGGCGGGGGGGCAACAGATACGCAGTATTTT.

This chain links TRBV29-1 with TRBJ1-2; TRBD1 matches at 8 bases. The CDR3 spans 14 residues. Germline V lookup: CDR1 SQVTM, CDR2 ANQGSEA. The J segment lost 4 bases and the V segment lost 3 bases, leaving 7 bases of the junction unmatched. The CDR3 coding sequence is TGCAGCGTTGATAATACAGGGGGGGTCTATGGCTACACCTTC. It is translated as CSVDNTGGVYGYTF. Variable domain in full (rest from reference TRBV29-1 and TRBJ1-2): SAVISQKPSRDICQRGTSLTIQCQVDSQVTMMFWYRQQPGQSLTLIATANQGSEATYESGFVIDKFPISRPNLTFSTLTVSNMSPEDSSIYLCSVDNTGGVYGYTFGSGTRLTVV.

The chain has TRBV3-1 (or the pseudogene TRBV3-2) and TRBJ2-2, with D possibly matching TRBD1 (5 bases). The V gene's germline CDR1 is LGHDT and CDR2 YNNKEL (reference sequence). CDR3 length: 14 amino acids. Trimming stripped 4 bases from V and 5 bases from J, with 11 bases between. The CDR3 sequence is CASSPRTHTGELFF. CDR3 DNA: TGTGCCAGCAGCCCCCGGACACATACCGGGGAGCTGTTTTTT.

The chain has TRBV7-3 and TRBJ1-2, with D uncertain. Germline V lookup: CDR1 SGHTA, CDR2 FQGTGA. There are 14 residues in the CDR3. V lost 5 bases and J 3 bases, leaving 13 bases between the germline ends. CDR3 residues: CASSPAASDYGYTF. CDR3 sequence (DNA): TGTGCCAGCAGCCCAGCGGCGTCGGACTATGGCTACACCTTC.

This rearrangement joins TRBV9 to TRBJ2-3; 7 bases fit TRBD2. The CDR3 totals 17 residues. Germline CDR1 reads SGDLS; CDR2 reads YYNGEE. After removal of 4 bases from V and 0 bases from J, the junction contained 11 bases not matched to a gene. Here the CDR3 reads CASSPYPRGVSTDTQYF. The CDR3 bases are TGTGCCAGCAGCCCATATCCCCGGGGGGTTAGCACAGATACGCAGTATTTT.

The chain employs TRBV28 and TRBJ2-1, with TRBD1 as a possible D gene (5 bases). Trimming took off 3 bases at V and 4 bases at J, with 13 bases between the two ends. The CDR3 extends over 15 amino acids. Germline CDR1 and CDR2: MDHEN and SYDVKM. CDR3 amino acids: CASSLRRGTYNEQFF. CDR3 nucleotides: TGTGCCAGCAGTTTGAGAAGGGGTACGTACAATGAGCAGTTCTTC.

The rearrangement uses TRBV5-1 and TRBJ1-1; D gene ambiguous. Germline CDR1 and CDR2: SGHRS and YFSETQ. Trimming shortened V by 4 bases and J by 1 base, and 8 bases separated the two germline ends. This CDR3 is built from 13 residues. The CDR3 loop is CASSPPENTEAFF. CDR3 DNA: TGCGCCAGCAGCCCGCCAGAGAACACTGAAGCTTTCTTT. The full variable domain, in which reference TRBV5-1 and TRBJ1-1 provide the parts outside the CDR3, is KAGVTQTPRYLIKTRGQQVTLSCSPISGHRSVSWYQQTPGQGLQFLFEYFSETQRNKGNFPGRFSGRQFSNSRSEMNVSTLELGDSALYLCASSPPENTEAFFGQGTRLTVV.

V usage is TRBV12-5 and J usage is TRBJ1-3; 9 nucleotides align to TRBD1. Looked up from germline, CDR1 is LGHNT and CDR2 is FRNRAP. Germline trimming cut 1 base from V and 6 bases from J; bases unmatched to any gene: 10. There are 17 residues in the CDR3. This CDR3 is CASGLGVRQGEENTIYF. The CDR3 DNA reads TGTGCTAGTGGTTTGGGAGTAAGACAGGGGGAGGAAAACACCATATATTTT.

The chain couples TRBV5-5 to TRBJ2-2; 16 bases fit TRBD2. CDR3 length: 18 residues. Germline V gene lookup returns CDR1 SGHKS and CDR2 YYEKEE (reference sequence). The trim removed 4 bases at V and 4 bases at J, leaving 7 bases unmatched. This CDR3 is CASSPGLAGGPGTGELFF. In DNA form, the CDR3 reads TGTGCCAGCAGCCCGGGACTAGCGGGGGGGCCCGGCACCGGGGAGCTGTTTTTT.

The chain employs TRBV18 and TRBJ2-6; 10 bases are a match to TRBD1. Germline CDR1 KGHSH, CDR2 LQKENI. CDR3 size: 17 residues. After removal of 4 bases from V and 4 bases from J, the junction contained 7 bases not matched to a gene. CDR3 DNA: TGTGCCAGCTCACTTCCCGGGACAGGGGCGGGGGCCAACGTCCTGACTTTC. Translating it yields CASSLPGTGAGANVLTF.

This chain uses TRBV5-6 with TRBJ2-1; 7 bases are a match to TRBD2. The junction had 11 bases not matched to a gene; V was cut back by 4 bases and J by 7 bases. Germline CDR1 is SGHDT and CDR2 is YYEEEE. This CDR3 is 15 amino acids long. CDR3 protein: CASSLNPGGRNEQFF. The CDR3, as DNA: TGTGCCAGCAGCCTTAATCCGGGAGGAAGAAATGAGCAGTTCTTC.

Written as DNA, the CDR3 is TGTGCCAGCAGCTGGCAGGGAGGGAACGAGCAGTACTTC. As protein: CASSWQGGNEQYF. The chain combines TRBV7-2 with TRBJ2-7; 7 nucleotides match TRBD2. The V and J ends lost 4 bases and 5 bases, in that order; junction bases with no gene match: 5. The CDR3 contains 13 residues. The germline gives CDR1 SGHTA, CDR2 FQGNSA.

The J gene is TRBJ2-3, the V gene TRBV11-1; 12 bases are a match to TRBD2. The ends lost 5 bases at V and 5 bases at J; junction bases unmatched: 8. Looked up from germline, CDR1 is SGHAT and CDR2 is FQDESV (reference sequence). The length of the CDR3 is 16 residues. CDR3 protein: CASSLGLAGYRDTQYF. The CDR3 DNA reads as TGTGCCAGCAGCCTCGGACTAGCGGGGTATCGAGATACGCAGTATTTT.

The chain carries TRBV5-5 and TRBJ2-4; TRBD1 agrees at 8 bases. V lost 3 bases, J lost 9 bases, and 11 bases stayed unmatched. Germline lookup yields CDR1 SGHKS and CDR2 YYEKEE (reference sequence). CDR3 size: 15 residues. The CDR3 DNA is TGTGCCAGCAGCTCAGACAGGGGCCTAGGGTTCATTCAGTACTTC. Translated: CASSSDRGLGFIQYF.

The V call is TRBV30, the J call TRBJ2-6; 10 bases line up with TRBD2. The CDR3 consists of 15 residues. The V and J ends lost 4 bases and 4 bases, in that order; junction bases with no gene match: 4. Per germline, CDR1 GTSNPN and CDR2 SVGIG (reference sequence). CDR3 coding DNA: TGTGCCTGGAAAGCGGGGGGGCTCGGGGCCAACGTCCTGACTTTC. Protein sequence: CAWKAGGLGANVLTF.

There are a few counts of this clone. CDR3 region: CASSLGQANQPQHF. The CDR3, as DNA: TGTGCCAGCAGTCTCGGACAGGCCAATCAGCCCCAGCATTTT. The J gene is TRBJ1-5, the V gene TRBV6-5; TRBD1 aligns across 7 bases. Germline-derived CDR1 and CDR2 are MNHEY and SVGAGI. This CDR3 comprises 14 residues. V dropped 5 bases and J dropped 3; count of bases not matched to a gene: 4.

This chain uses TRBV9 with TRBJ1-5, with a tentative D call TRBD1 (5 bases). Per germline, CDR1 SGDLS and CDR2 YYNGEE. Deletions cut 0 bases from V and 0 bases from J, with 7 bases between. CDR3 size: 15 residues. CDR3 bases: TGTGCCAGCAGCGTAGGGGACTATAGCAATCAGCCCCAGCATTTT. This codes for CASSVGDYSNQPQHF. The full variable domain, with the rest looked up from reference TRBV9 and TRBJ1-5, is DSGVTQTPKHLITATGQRVTLRCSPRSGDLSVYWYQQSLDQGLQFLIQYYNGEERAKGNILERFSAQQFPDLHSELNLSSLELGDSALYFCASSVGDYSNQPQHFGDGTRLSIL.

Only a few counts were recorded for this clone. The V call is TRBV27, the J call TRBJ1-5, with TRBD1 identical over 8 bases. The CDR3 is made up of 16 amino acids. The germline gives CDR1 MNHEY, CDR2 SMNVEV (reference sequence). V lost 5 bases, J lost 7 bases, and 13 bases stayed unmatched. The CDR3 spells CASSPTGTGIRQPQHF. The DNA for the CDR3 is TGTGCCAGCAGTCCAACCGGGACAGGTATAAGACAGCCCCAGCATTTT.

The chain has TRBV2 and TRBJ1-1; weak D call: TRBD1 (5 bases). This CDR3 comprises 13 residues. Germline loops: CDR1 SNHLY, CDR2 FYNNEI. Trimming stripped 8 bases from V and 8 bases from J, with 18 bases between. CDR3 sequence: CASAPGHASEAFF. The CDR3 coding sequence is TGTGCCAGCGCCCCCGGACATGCCTCCGAAGCTTTCTTT. Supplemented by reference TRBV2 and TRBJ1-1, the full variable domain reads EPEVTQTPSHQVTQMGQEVILRCVPISNHLYFYWYRQILGQKVEFLVSFYNNEISEKSEIFDDQFSVERPDGSNFTLKIRSTKLEDSAMYFCASAPGHASEAFFGQGTRLTVV.

The V and J genes are TRBV6-6 and TRBJ2-7, with 12 positions matching TRBD2. Losses at the gene ends were 2 bases for V and 3 bases for J; bases not matched to a gene: 2. Germline CDR1 and CDR2: MNHNY and SVGAGI (reference sequence). The CDR3 has 15 amino acids. CDR3 loop: CASSYPTSGGYEQYF. The CDR3 nucleotides are TGTGCCAGCAGTTACCCGACTAGCGGGGGCTACGAGCAGTACTTC.

The V call is TRBV4-3, the J call TRBJ1-2, with a possible D match to TRBD1 (6 bases). The V end lost 8 bases, the J end lost 2 bases, and 18 bases lay between the germline ends. Germline loops: CDR1 LGHNA, CDR2 YSLEER. The CDR3 covers 15 residues. For the CDR3, the DNA is TGCGCCAGCGGCCCTGAGTCCCAGGGGAACTATGGCTACACCTTC. This gives the protein CASGPESQGNYGYTF.

The V gene is TRBV6-5, the J gene TRBJ1-2; D is perhaps TRBD1 (5 bases). The V end was cut by 6 bases, the J end by 4 bases, with 9 bases between. The CDR3 is 12 residues long. Germline values: CDR1 MNHEY, CDR2 SVGAGI. The CDR3: CASSLDSYGYTF. Written as DNA, the CDR3 is TGTGCCAGCAGCCTAGACAGCTATGGCTACACCTTC.

The V gene is TRBV2, the J gene TRBJ2-3, with TRBD1 as a possible D gene (5 bases). The CDR3 is made up of 14 amino acids. V was trimmed by 1 base and J by 3 bases, leaving 8 bases between them. Germline assignment: CDR1 SNHLY and CDR2 FYNNEI. The CDR3 DNA sequence: TGTGCCAGCAGTGAAGGCAGGGCGACAGATACGCAGTATTTT. This sequence encodes CASSEGRATDTQYF.

This clone was observed a handful of times. The rearrangement links TRBV10-3 to TRBJ1-6; 7 positions match TRBD1. The CDR3 has 14 residues. Germline CDR1 and CDR2: ENHRY and SYGVKD. Trimming removed 6 bases from V and 7 bases from J; junction bases left unmatched: 6. The CDR3 DNA is TGTGCCATCAGCGAGGGGGCGCGGAATTCACCCCTCCACTTT. This encodes CAISEGARNSPLHF.